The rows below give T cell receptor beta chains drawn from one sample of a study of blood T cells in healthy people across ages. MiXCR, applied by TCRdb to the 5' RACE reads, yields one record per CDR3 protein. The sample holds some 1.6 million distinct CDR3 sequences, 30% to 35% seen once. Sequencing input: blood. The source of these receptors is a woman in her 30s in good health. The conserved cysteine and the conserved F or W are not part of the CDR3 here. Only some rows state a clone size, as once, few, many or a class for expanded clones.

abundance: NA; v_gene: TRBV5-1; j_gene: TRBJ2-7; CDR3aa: ASSPGGQLEQY
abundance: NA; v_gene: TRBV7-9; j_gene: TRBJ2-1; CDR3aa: ASSPPSGRTHNEQF
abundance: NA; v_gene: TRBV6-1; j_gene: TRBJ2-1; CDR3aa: ASSEPRLAGGNGQF
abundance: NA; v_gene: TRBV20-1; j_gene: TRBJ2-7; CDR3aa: SARGLAGVGREAQY
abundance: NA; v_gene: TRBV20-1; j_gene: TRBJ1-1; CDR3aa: SARDQGWGREAF
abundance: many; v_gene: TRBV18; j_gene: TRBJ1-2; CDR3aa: ASSPGQGLLGYT
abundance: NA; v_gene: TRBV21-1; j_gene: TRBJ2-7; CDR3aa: AGSKVDTNSYEQY
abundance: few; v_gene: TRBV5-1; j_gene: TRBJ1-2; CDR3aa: ASSLNEVPLGYT
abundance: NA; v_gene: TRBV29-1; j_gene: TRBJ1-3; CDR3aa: SVRTAPGNTIY
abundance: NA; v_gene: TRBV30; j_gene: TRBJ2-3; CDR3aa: AWSEVGYSDTQY
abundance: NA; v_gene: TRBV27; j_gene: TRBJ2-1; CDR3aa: ASSPGSRDEQF
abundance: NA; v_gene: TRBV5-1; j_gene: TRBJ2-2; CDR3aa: ASSLGQGANIGELF
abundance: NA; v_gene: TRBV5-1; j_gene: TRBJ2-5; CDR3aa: AGSLRVVETQY
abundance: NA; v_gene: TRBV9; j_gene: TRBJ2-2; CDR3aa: ASSAISGSNTGELF
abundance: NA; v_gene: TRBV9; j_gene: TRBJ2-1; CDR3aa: ASSVATSLNNEQF
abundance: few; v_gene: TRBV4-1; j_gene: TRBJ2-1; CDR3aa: ASSLKAGGTDRNEQF
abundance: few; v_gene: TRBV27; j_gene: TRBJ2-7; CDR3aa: ASGLRGNYEQY
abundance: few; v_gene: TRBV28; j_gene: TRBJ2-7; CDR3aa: ASSTRGLGDYEQY
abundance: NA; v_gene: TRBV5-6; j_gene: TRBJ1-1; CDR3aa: ASSSLGGGITEAF
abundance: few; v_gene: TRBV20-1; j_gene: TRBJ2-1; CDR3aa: SATSGGARNEQF
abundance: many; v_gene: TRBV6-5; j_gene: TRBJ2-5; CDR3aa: AVLAGDGETQY
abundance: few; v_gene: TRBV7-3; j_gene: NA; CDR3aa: ASILLREFGEQY
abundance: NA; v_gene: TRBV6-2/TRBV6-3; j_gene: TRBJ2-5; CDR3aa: ASSKSGRAVSNQETQY
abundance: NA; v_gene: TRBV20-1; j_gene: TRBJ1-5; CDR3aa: SALTGLGQPQH
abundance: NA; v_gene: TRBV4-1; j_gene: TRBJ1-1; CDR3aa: ASSHPFANDADEAF
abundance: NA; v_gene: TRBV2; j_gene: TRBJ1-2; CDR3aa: ASRIRQNYGYT
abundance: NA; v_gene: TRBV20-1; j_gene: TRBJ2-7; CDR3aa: SARVPLAGWDYEQY
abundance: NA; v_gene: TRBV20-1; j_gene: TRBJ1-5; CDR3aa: SVNIAGRNSNQPQH
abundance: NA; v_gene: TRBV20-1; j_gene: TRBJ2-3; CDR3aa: SARVANTDTQY
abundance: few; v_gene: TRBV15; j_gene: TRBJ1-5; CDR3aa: ATSRGGGRNQPQH